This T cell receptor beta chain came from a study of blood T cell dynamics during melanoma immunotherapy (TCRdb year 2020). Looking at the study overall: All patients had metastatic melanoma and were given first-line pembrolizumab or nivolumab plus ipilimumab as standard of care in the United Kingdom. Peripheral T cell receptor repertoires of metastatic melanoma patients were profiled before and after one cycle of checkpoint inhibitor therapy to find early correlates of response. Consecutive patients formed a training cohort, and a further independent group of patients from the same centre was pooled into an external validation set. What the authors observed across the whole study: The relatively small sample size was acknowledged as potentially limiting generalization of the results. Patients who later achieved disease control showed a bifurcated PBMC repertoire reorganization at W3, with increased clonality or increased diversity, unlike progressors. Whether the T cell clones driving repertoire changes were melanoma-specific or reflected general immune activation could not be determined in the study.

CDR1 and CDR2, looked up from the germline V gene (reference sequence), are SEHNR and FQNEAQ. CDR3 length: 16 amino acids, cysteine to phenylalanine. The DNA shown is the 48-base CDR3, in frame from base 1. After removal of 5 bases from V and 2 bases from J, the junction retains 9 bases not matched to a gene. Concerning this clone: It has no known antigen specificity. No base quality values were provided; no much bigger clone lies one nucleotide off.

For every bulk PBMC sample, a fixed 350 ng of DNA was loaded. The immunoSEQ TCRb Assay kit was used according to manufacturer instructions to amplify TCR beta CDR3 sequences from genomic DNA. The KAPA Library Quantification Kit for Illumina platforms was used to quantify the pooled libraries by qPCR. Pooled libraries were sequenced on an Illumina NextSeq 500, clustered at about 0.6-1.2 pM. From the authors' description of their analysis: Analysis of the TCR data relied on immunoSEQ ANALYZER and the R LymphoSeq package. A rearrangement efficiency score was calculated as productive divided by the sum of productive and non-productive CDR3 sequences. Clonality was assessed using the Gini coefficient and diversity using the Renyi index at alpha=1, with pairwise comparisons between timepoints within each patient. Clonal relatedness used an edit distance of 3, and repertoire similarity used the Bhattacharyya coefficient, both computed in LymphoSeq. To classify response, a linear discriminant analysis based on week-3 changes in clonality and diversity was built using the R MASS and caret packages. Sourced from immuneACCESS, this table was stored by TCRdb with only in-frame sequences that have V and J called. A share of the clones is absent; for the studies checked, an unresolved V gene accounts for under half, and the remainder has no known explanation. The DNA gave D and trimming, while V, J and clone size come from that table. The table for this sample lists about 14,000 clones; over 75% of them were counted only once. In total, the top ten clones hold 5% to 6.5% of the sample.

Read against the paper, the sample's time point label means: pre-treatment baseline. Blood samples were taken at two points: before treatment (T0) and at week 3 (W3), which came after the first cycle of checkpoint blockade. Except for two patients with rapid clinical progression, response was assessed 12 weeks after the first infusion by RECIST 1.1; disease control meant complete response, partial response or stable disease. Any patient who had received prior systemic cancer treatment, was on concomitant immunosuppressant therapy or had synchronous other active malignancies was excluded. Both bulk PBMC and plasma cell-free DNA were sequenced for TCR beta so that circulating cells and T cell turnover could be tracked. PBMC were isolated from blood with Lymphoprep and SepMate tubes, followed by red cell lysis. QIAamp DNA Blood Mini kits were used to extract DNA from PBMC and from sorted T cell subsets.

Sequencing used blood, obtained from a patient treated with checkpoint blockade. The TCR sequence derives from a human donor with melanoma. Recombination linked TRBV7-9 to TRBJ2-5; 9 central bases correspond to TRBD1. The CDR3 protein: CASSLVDRGLQETQYF. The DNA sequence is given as TGTGCCAGCAGCCTAGTGGACAGGGGACTACAAGAGACCCAGTACTTC.